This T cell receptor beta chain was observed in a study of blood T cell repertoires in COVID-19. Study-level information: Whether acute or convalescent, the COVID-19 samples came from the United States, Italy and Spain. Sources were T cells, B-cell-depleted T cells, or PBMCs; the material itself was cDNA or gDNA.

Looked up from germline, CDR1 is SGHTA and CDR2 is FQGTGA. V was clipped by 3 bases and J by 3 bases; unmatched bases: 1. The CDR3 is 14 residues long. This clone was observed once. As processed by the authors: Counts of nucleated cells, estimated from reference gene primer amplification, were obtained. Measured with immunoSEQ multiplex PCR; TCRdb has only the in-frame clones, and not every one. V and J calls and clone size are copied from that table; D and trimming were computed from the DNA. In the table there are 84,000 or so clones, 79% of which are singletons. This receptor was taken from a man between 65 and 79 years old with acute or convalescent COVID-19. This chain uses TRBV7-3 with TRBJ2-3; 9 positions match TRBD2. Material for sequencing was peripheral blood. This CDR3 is CASSLGLATDTQYF. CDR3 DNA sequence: TGTGCCAGCAGCTTGGGACTAGCAACAGATACGCAGTATTTT. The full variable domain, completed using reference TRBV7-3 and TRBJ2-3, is GAGVSQTPSNKVTEKGKYVELRCDPISGHTALYWYRQSLGQGPEFLIYFQGTGAADDSGLPNDRFFAVRPEGSVSTLKIQRTERGDSAVYLCASSLGLATDTQYFGPGTRLTVL.